This T cell receptor (beta chain) comes out of a study of neurological immune-mediated disorders. Study-wide results and caveats: The absence of any CDR3 amino acid sequence shared by expanded clones across subjects suggests that repertoires were private in all groups.

5'RACE generated cDNA with 10-nucleotide random UMIs. MiXCR, run by TCRdb on the 5' RACE reads, gives a single entry per CDR3 protein. Among 71,000 or so distinct CDR3 sequences listed, around 15% were seen once. This clonotype was seen repeatedly, ten times or more. What it binds is not known. Indicated time point: longitudinal time-point 1 (baseline). This receptor was identified in a female donor with HTLV-1-associated myelopathy (HAM/TSP). Material for sequencing was PBMCs.

The CDR3 DNA sequence: TGTGCCAGCAGCTTAGGATATTTTATGGGGGCCTCCACCGGGGAGCTGTTTTTT. This codes for CASSLGYFMGASTGELFF. J is TRBJ2-2 and V is TRBV7-9; a weak D match, TRBD1 (6 bases). Germline V gives CDR1 SEHNR, CDR2 FQNEAQ (reference sequence). V was clipped by 1 base and J by 4 bases, with 19 bases between them. The CDR3 consists of 18 residues.